This T cell receptor (beta chain) was sequenced for a study of glioma-infiltrating T cells after dendritic cell vaccination. Generated by immunoSEQ multiplex PCR, the TCRdb table keeps only in-frame clones and is missing some. The profile covers over 80,000 clones, with 70% to 90% appearing a single time and roughly 2.1% taken by the ten largest. Points from the study as a whole: Complete blood and tumor specimen sets were limited to few patients.

Worth noting for this clone: Its matching antigen is unknown.

The CDR3 covers 16 residues. V was cut by 8 bases and J by 1 base, with 17 bases left in between. Germline CDR1 reads LNHDA; CDR2 reads SQIVND (reference sequence). Specified time point: after dendritic cell vaccination, including at tumor progression/relapse. The V gene is TRBV19, the J gene TRBJ2-2; possibly TRBD2 for D (6 bases). This material consisted of blood, taken after dendritic cell vaccination. The sequence came from a human donor with glioblastoma. The CDR3: CASLKEGRLNTGELFF. CDR3 DNA sequence: TGTGCCAGTTTAAAGGAGGGACGACTGAACACCGGGGAGCTGTTTTTT.